A single sample gave rise to the 4 T cell receptor beta chains below, sequenced in a study of cytomegalovirus exposure and HLA in healthy donors. Assay: immunoSEQ multiplex PCR; the TCRdb copy retains only in-frame clones and omits some. The sample consists of roughly 240,000 clones, just under 90% of them appearing once. Material for sequencing was PBMCs. The origin of the receptors is a man between 18 and 35 years old in good health and CMV-seronegative.

The chain joins TRBV5-6 to TRBJ2-2, with D tentatively TRBD1 (5 bases). V was shortened by 2 bases and J by 9 bases, with 17 bases between the two germline ends. Germline V gives CDR1 SGHDT, CDR2 YYEEEE. The CDR3 sequence is 15 residues long. The CDR3 reads CASSFISAGSRELFF. In DNA form, the CDR3 reads TGTGCCAGCAGCTTTATTTCCGCAGGGTCGCGGGAGCTGTTTTTT.

The chain uses TRBV29-1 and TRBJ2-2; D is unclear. Germline V gene data show CDR1 as SQVTM and CDR2 as ANQGSEA. V shed 1 base and J shed 1 base, with 13 bases lying between them. The CDR3 runs to 16 residues. The CDR3 loop is CSVEGRITENTGELFF. The CDR3 region has the DNA TGCAGCGTTGAAGGTCGAATCACAGAGAACACCGGGGAGCTGTTTTTT.

The V gene is TRBV27, the J gene TRBJ1-2; D perhaps matches TRBD1 (5 bases). CDR1 is MNHEY and CDR2 is SMNVEV in the germline V gene (reference sequence). Trimming removed 5 bases at V and 4 bases at J, with 14 bases between. This CDR3 has 14 amino acids. CDR3 sequence reads: CASSPQASIYGYTF. CDR3 nucleotide sequence: TGTGCCAGCAGTCCACAGGCGTCCATCTATGGCTACACCTTC.

The CDR3 reads CSARHGGSDGELFF. CDR3 DNA sequence: TGCAGCGCCCGCCACGGAGGGTCCGATGGGGAGCTGTTTTTT. V and J are TRBV29-1 and TRBJ2-2, with a possible D match to TRBD2 (6 bases). CDR1 and CDR2 from the germline V gene are SQVTM and ANQGSEA. The CDR3 runs to 14 residues. Trimming removed 7 bases from V and 8 bases from J, with 20 bases in between.